Detailed here is one T cell receptor beta chain. These data come from a study of spatial heterogeneity in lung cancer. Noted time point: sample taken at primary tumor resection. Without sorting, whole RNA was sequenced from tumor, nontumor lung or frozen PBMC. V was clipped by 3 bases and J by 9 bases, with 11 bases between them. Per germline, CDR1 MNHEY and CDR2 SMNVEV (reference sequence). The CDR3 contains 12 residues. TCRdb passed the 5' RACE reads through MiXCR, listing each CDR3 protein once. The table lists some 45,000 distinct CDR3 sequences, about 10% of them singletons. V and J are TRBV27 and TRBJ1-1; D is unresolved. This TCR was sampled from a female donor with early-stage non-small cell lung cancer. This specimen consisted of PBMCs, obtained at surgery. The CDR3 DNA follows: TGTGCCAGCAGTTTTGAAGGACGGCAAGCTTTCTTT. This sequence encodes CASSFEGRQAFF.